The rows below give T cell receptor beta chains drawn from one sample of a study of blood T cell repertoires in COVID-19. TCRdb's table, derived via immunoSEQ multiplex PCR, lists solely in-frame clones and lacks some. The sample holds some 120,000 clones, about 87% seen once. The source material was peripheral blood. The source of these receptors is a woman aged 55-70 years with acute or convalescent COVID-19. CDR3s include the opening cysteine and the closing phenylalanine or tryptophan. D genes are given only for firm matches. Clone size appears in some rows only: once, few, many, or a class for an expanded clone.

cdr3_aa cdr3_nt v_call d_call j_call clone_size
CASSSPTGTIYF TGTGCCAGCAGCTCCCCCACGGGGACCATATATTTT TRBV11-1 . TRBJ1-3 .
CACFPGQGFGGYTF TGTGCCTGCTTCCCGGGACAGGGGTTCGGTGGCTACACCTTC TRBV30 TRBD1 TRBJ1-2 .
CATSELSGTGFFNEQFF TGTGCCACCAGTGAATTATCCGGGACAGGGTTTTTCAATGAGCAGTTCTTC TRBV24-1 TRBD1 TRBJ2-1 .
CASSWGRGTQYF TGTGCCAGTTCCTGGGGGAGGGGTACGCAGTATTTT TRBV28 TRBD2 TRBJ2-3 .
CASSPGTGVYNEQFF TGTGCCAGCAGCCCCGGGACAGGGGTCTACAATGAGCAGTTCTTC TRBV7-3 TRBD1 TRBJ2-1 once
CASAFGDEQYF TGTGCCAGCGCTTTCGGGGACGAGCAGTACTTC TRBV9 . TRBJ2-7 .
CASTKHIYEQYF TGTGCCAGTACAAAGCATATCTACGAGCAGTACTTC TRBV19 . TRBJ2-7 .
CASSAGLADQETQYF TGCGCCAGCAGCGCCGGACTAGCGGACCAAGAGACCCAGTACTTC TRBV5-1 TRBD2 TRBJ2-5 .
CASSDPGQISGNTIYF TGTGCCAGCAGTGACCCGGGACAGATCTCTGGAAACACCATATATTTT TRBV6-2/TRBV6-3 TRBD1 TRBJ1-3 .
CASSIGTGAYTF TGTGCCAGTAGTATAGGAACAGGGGCCTACACCTTC TRBV19 TRBD1 TRBJ1-2 .
CASSYGDIASGYTF TGTGCCAGCAGCTACGGGGACATCGCCAGTGGCTACACCTTC TRBV9 . TRBJ1-2 .
CASRRQGAEQPQHF TGTGCCAGCAGGAGACAGGGGGCGGAACAGCCCCAGCATTTT TRBV6-5 TRBD1 TRBJ1-5 .
CASSLGLAGYNEQFF TGCGCCAGCAGCCTGGGACTAGCGGGCTACAATGAGCAGTTCTTC TRBV5-1 TRBD2 TRBJ2-1 few
CASSQFPGGGNQPQHF TGCGCCAGCAGTCAATTCCCTGGAGGAGGCAATCAGCCCCAGCATTTT TRBV23-1 . TRBJ1-5 few
CASSSRQLNEKLFF TGTGCCAGCAGTTCCCGACAGTTAAATGAAAAACTGTTTTTT TRBV28 . TRBJ1-4 .
CATSRDSGLAGVIEQFF TGTGCCACCAGCAGAGATTCGGGACTAGCGGGAGTTATTGAGCAGTTCTTC TRBV15 TRBD2 TRBJ2-1 .
CASSLLSSGDTQYF TGCGCCAGCAGCTTGCTCTCGTCAGGGGATACGCAGTATTTT TRBV5-1 . TRBJ2-3 .
CASSLGGNRDTEAFF TGTGCCAGCAGCTTGGGGGGGAACAGGGATACTGAAGCTTTCTTT TRBV5-4 . TRBJ1-1 .
CSATTGDSNQPQHF TGCAGCGCGACGACAGGAGATAGCAATCAGCCCCAGCATTTT TRBV29-1 . TRBJ1-5 .
CASSQGTGQAFF TGTGCCAGCAGCCAAGGCACGGGTCAAGCTTTCTTT TRBV3-1/TRBV3-2 . TRBJ1-1 few
CASSLAGGWGNEQFF TGCGCCAGCAGCTTGGCAGGGGGATGGGGGAATGAGCAGTTCTTC TRBV5-1 TRBD1 TRBJ2-1 .
CASSEGRGATYNEQFF TGCGCCAGCAGTGAGGGCCGGGGGGCAACCTACAATGAGCAGTTCTTC TRBV10-1 . TRBJ2-1 .
CASSPGQGSAGYTF TGTGCCAGCAGTCCCGGACAGGGCTCGGCGGGCTACACCTTC TRBV27 TRBD1 TRBJ1-2 .
CASSLLGQANTEAFF TGTGCCAGCAGTCTACTGGGACAGGCGAACACTGAAGCTTTCTTT TRBV27 TRBD1 TRBJ1-1 few
CASSSQGADTQYF TGTGCCAGCAGCTCGCAGGGGGCAGATACGCAGTATTTT TRBV5-4 TRBD1 TRBJ2-3 .
CASSYSSGETEAFF TGTGCCAGCAGTTACTCATCGGGAGAAACTGAAGCTTTCTTT TRBV6-6 . TRBJ1-1 .
CASSPRGQLTQETQYF TGTGCCAGCTCACCACGAGGACAGTTAACGCAAGAGACCCAGTACTTC TRBV18 . TRBJ2-5 .
CASSPQGFGYGYTF TGTGCCAGCAGTCCTCAGGGGTTTGGCTATGGCTACACCTTC TRBV28 . TRBJ1-2 .
CASSLSWGANTGELFF TGTGCCAGCAGCCTCAGCTGGGGCGCGAACACCGGGGAGCTGTTTTTT TRBV7-8 . TRBJ2-2 .
CASSPTWRASSYNEQFF TGTGCCAGCAGCCCTACCTGGCGGGCTAGCTCCTACAATGAGCAGTTCTTC TRBV3-1/TRBV3-2 . TRBJ2-1 .
CASSSPGNTGELFF TGCGCCAGCAGCTCCCCCGGGAACACCGGGGAGCTGTTTTTT TRBV5-1 . TRBJ2-2 .
CASSQGQGTYNEQFF TGCGCCAGCAGCCAAGGACAGGGAACCTACAATGAGCAGTTCTTC TRBV4-1 TRBD1 TRBJ2-1 .
CASSYSDRGIEKLFF TGTGCCAGCAGTTACTCCGACAGGGGGATTGAAAAACTGTTTTTT TRBV6-6 TRBD1 TRBJ1-4 .
CASSLRAGGNTGELFF TGTGCCAGCAGTCTAAGAGCGGGAGGTAACACCGGGGAGCTGTTTTTT TRBV25-1 TRBD2 TRBJ2-2 .
CASRELRQGLGNQPQHF TGTGCCAGCAGGGAACTCAGACAGGGCTTGGGCAATCAGCCCCAGCATTTT TRBV6-1 TRBD1 TRBJ1-5 .
CASSQRTGNTGELFF TGCGCCAGCAGCCAACGGACAGGGAACACCGGGGAGCTGTTTTTT TRBV5-1 TRBD1 TRBJ2-2 once
CASSWGGNQPQHF TGTGCCAGCAGTTGGGGGGGAAATCAGCCCCAGCATTTT TRBV2 . TRBJ1-5 once